Reported below is one TCR beta chain. Its matching antigen is unknown. This sample is part of a study of T cell responses to AZD1222 COVID-19 vaccine. Study conclusions and caveats: Reportedly, nearly half of unique spike TCRs recognized epitopes outside B.1.351/B.1.1.7 mutations. Donors were largely white British and mainly female; clonal diversity was possibly underestimated.

The CDR3 spans 15 residues. Per the germline V gene, CDR1 is KGHSH and CDR2 is LQKENI. V lost 3 bases to trimming and J lost 1 base; unmatched junction nucleotides: 5. Here immunoSEQ multiplex PCR was the method, and the copy in TCRdb shows in-frame clones only, minus some. The data hold 24,000 or so clones, with about nine tenths observed a single time. The sample in question was peripheral blood, obtained 28 days after the second AZD1222 dose. The clonotype was recovered from an adult who received the AZD1222 COVID-19 vaccine. The V and J genes are TRBV18 and TRBJ1-1; 7 nucleotides line up with TRBD1. Here the CDR3 DNA reads TGTGCCAGCTCACCGTTGACAGGGAGGAACACTGAAGCTTTCTTT. Residues: CASSPLTGRNTEAFF.